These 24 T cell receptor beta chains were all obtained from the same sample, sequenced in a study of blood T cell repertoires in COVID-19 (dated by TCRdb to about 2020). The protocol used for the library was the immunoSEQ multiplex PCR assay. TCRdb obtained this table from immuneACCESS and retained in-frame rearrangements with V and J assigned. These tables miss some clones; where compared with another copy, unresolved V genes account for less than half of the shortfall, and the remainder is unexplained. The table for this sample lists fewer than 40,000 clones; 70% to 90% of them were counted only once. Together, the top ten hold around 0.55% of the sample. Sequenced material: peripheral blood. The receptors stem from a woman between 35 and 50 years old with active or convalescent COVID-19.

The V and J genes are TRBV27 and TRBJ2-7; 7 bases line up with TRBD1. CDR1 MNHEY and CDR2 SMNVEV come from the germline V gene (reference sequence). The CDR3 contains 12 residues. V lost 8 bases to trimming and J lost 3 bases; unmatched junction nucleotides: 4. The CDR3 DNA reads TGTGCCAGCCGACAGGGCAACTACGAGCAGTACTTC. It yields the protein CASRQGNYEQYF.

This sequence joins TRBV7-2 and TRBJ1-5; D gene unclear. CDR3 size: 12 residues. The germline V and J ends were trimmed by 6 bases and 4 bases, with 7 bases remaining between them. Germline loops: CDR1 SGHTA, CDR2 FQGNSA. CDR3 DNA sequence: TGTGCCAGCAGTTTACAGAATCAGCCCCAGCATTTT. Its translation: CASSLQNQPQHF.

The CDR3 nucleotides read TGTGCCAGCAGCCAGGGGGGACCTACGGGGGCGCAGTATTTT. Translated: CASSQGGPTGAQYF. The V call is TRBV3-1 (or the pseudogene TRBV3-2), the J call TRBJ2-3; D may be TRBD2 (6 bases). Germline values: CDR1 LGHDT, CDR2 YNNKEL (reference sequence). Trimming took 3 bases from V and 10 from J, leaving 17 bases between them. The CDR3 is made up of 14 amino acids.

The CDR3 sequence: CASSLTSGDYTGELFF. CDR3 DNA sequence: TGTGCCAGCAGTTTAACTAGCGGGGACTACACCGGGGAGCTGTTTTTT. The V gene is TRBV5-4, the J gene TRBJ2-2, with 10 bases lining up with TRBD2. The CDR3 extends over 16 amino acids. Germline V gives CDR1 SGHNT, CDR2 YYREEE (reference sequence). After removal of 5 bases from V and 3 bases from J, the junction contained 7 bases not matched to a gene.

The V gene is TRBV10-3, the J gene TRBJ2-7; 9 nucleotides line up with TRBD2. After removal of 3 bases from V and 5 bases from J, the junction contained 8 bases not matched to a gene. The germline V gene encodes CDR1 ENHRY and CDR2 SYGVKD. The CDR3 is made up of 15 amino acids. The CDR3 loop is CAISEGSGRVNEQYF. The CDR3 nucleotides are TGTGCCATCAGTGAAGGTAGCGGGAGAGTCAACGAGCAGTACTTC.

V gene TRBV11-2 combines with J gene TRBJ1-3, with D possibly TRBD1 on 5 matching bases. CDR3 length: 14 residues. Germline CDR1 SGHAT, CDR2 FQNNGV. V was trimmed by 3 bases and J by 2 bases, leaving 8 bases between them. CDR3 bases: TGTGCCAGCAGCTTCCAGGGAACTGGAAACACCATATATTTT. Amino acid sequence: CASSFQGTGNTIYF.

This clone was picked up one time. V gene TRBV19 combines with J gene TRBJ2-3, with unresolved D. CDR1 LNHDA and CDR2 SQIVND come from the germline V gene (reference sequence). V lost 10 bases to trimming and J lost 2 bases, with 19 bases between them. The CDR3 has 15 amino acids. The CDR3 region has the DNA TGTGCCACCCTCAAAAGTGGCGGCAACACAGATACGCAGTATTTT. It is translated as CATLKSGGNTDTQYF.

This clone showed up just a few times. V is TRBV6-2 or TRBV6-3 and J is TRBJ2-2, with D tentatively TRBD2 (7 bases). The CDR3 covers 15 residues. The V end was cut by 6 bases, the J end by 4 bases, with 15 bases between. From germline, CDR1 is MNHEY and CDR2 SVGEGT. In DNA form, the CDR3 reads TGTGCCAGCAGCAGACTAGGGGGGGGCACCGGGGAGCTGTTTTTT. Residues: CASSRLGGGTGELFF.

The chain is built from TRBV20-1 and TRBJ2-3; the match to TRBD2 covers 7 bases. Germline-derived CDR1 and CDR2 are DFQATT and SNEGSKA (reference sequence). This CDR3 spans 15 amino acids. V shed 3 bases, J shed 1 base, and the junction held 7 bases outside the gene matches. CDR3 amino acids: CSASGLAARTDTQYF. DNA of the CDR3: TGCAGTGCTAGTGGCCTAGCGGCCCGCACAGATACGCAGTATTTT.

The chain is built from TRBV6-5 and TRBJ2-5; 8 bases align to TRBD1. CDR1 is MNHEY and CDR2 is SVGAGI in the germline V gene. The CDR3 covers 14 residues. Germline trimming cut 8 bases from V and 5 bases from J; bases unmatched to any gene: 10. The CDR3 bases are TGTGCCAGCGGCCAGACAGGGGTGACGGAGACCCAGTACTTC. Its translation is CASGQTGVTETQYF.

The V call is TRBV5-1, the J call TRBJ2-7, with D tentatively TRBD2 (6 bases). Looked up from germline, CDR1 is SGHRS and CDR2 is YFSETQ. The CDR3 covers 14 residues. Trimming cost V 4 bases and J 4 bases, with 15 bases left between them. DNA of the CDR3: TGCGCCAGCAGCCCGGAGGGGCCCGGATACGAGCAGTACTTC. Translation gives CASSPEGPGYEQYF.

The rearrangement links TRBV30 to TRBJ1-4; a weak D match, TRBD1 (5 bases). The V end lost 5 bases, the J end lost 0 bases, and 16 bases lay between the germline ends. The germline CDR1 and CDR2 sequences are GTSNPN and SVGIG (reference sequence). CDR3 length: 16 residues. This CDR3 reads CAWGAFPGATNEKLFF. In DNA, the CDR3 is TGTGCCTGGGGGGCCTTTCCGGGGGCAACTAATGAAAAACTGTTTTTT.

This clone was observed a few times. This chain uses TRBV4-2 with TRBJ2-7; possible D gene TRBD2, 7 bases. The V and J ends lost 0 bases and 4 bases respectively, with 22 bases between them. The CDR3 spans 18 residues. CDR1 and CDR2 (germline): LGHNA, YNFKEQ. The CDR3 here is CASSQDLSNLGGRYEQYF. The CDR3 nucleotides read TGTGCCAGCAGCCAAGATCTGAGTAATTTGGGGGGGCGGTACGAGCAGTACTTC.

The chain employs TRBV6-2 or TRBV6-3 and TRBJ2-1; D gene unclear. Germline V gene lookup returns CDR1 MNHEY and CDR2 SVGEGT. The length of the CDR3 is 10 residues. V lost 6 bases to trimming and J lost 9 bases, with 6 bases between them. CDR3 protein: CASSSSEQFF. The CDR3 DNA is TGTGCCAGCAGCTCCTCTGAGCAGTTCTTC.

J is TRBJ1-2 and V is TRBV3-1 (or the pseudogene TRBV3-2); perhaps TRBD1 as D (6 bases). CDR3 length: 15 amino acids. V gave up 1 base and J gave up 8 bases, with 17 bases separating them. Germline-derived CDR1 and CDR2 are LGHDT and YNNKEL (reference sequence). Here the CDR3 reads CASSQGLARGRGYTF. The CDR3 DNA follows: TGTGCCAGCAGCCAAGGTCTGGCCAGGGGTAGGGGCTACACCTTC.

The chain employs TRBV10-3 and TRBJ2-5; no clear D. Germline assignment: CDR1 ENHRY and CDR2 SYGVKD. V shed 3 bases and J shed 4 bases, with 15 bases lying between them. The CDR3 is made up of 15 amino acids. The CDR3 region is CAISDPKDPGETQYF. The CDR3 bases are TGTGCCATCAGTGACCCTAAAGATCCGGGAGAGACCCAGTACTTC.

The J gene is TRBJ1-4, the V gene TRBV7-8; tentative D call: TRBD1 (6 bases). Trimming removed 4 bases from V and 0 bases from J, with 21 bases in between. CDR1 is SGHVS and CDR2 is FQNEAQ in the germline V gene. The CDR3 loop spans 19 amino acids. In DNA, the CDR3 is TGTGCCAGCAGCTCAACCGGGACACGCTCCGGCGCAACTAATGAAAAACTGTTTTTT. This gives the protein CASSSTGTRSGATNEKLFF.

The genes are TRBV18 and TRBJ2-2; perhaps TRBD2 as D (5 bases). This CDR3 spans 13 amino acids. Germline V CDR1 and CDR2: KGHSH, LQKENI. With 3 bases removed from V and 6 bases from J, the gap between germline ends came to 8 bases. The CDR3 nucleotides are TGTGCCAGCTCACCTTCGCGGGCCGGGGAGCTGTTTTTT. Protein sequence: CASSPSRAGELFF.

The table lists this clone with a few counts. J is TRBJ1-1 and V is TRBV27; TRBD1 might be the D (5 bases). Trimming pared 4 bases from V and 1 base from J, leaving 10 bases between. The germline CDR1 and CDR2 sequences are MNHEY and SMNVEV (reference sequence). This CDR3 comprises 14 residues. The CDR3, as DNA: TGTGCCAGCAGTTGGAGGGGTCGGAACACTGAAGCTTTCTTT. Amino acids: CASSWRGRNTEAFF.

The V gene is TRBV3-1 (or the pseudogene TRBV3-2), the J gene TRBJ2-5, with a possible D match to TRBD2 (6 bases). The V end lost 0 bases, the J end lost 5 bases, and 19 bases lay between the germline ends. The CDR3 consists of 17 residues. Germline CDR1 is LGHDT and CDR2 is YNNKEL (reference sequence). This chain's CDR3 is CASSQDEGRMGWETQYF. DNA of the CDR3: TGTGCCAGCAGCCAAGATGAAGGGAGGATGGGGTGGGAGACCCAGTACTTC.

The chain's CDR3 is CSASVPLAGGQGNEQYF. The CDR3 DNA is TGCAGTGCTAGTGTGCCACTAGCGGGGGGCCAGGGGAACGAGCAGTACTTC. This chain connects TRBV20-1 to TRBJ2-7; 12 nucleotides match TRBD2. CDR3 length equals 17 residues. CDR1 is DFQATT, CDR2 SNEGSKA, per germline (reference sequence). Trimming took 3 bases from V and 5 from J; bases not matched to a gene: 14.

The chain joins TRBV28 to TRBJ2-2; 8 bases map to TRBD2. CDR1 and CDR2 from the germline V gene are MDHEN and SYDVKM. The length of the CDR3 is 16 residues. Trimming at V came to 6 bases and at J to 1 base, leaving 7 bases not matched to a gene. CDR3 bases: TGTGCCAGCAGACACGGTACTAGCGGGAACACCGGGGAGCTGTTTTTT. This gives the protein CASRHGTSGNTGELFF.

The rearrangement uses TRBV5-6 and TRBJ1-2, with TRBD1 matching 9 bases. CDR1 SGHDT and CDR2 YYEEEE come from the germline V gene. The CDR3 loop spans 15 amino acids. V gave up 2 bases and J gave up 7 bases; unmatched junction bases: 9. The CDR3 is CASSFWDRALLGYTF. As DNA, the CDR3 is TGTGCCAGCAGCTTCTGGGACAGGGCCTTGCTTGGCTACACCTTC.

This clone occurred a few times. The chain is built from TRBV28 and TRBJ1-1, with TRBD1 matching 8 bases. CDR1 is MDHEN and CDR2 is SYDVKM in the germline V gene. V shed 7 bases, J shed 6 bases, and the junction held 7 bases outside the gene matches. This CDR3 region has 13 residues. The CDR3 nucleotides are TGTGCCAGCATGGACAGGGCCCCTCCTGAAGCTTTCTTT. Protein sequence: CASMDRAPPEAFF.